The 21 T cell receptor delta chains below all came from one sample that was sequenced in a study of gamma-delta T cells after stem cell transplantation. With CATT, TCRdb re-called clones from the RT-PCR reads. The table includes about 6,500 delta-chain clones, about 23% detected once. Material for sequencing was gamma-delta T cells. These receptors were taken from a human donor. It is not recorded whose cells these are; they may come from a transplant donor.

In this sample, this clone turned up a few times. This may be a read error: a much more frequent sequence differs by one nucleotide. Other DNA sequences within the sample encode an identical CDR3. The rearrangement links TRDV2 to TRDJ1; D uncertain. The V gene's germline CDR1 is GEAIGNYY and CDR2 EKD. This CDR3 is built from 14 residues. In nucleotides, the CDR3 is TGTGCCTGTGACACTCTCTCCAACACTGATAAACTCATCTTT. Protein product: CACDTLSNTDKLIF.

Notes on this clone: Since a far larger clone is one base different, this is likely a read error. Other nucleotide sequences in the sample specify the same CDR3. The V call is TRDV1, the J call TRDJ1; 10 nucleotides agree with TRDD3. Looked up from germline, CDR1 is TSWWSYY and CDR2 is QGS. The junction had 5 bases not matched to a gene; V was cut back by 4 bases and J by 3 bases. This CDR3 spans 15 amino acids. The CDR3 nucleotides are TGTGCTCTTGGGGGACTGGGGGATTACGCCGATAAACTCATCTTT. Translating it yields CALGGLGDYADKLIF.

This clone is labeled medium-sized. V and J are TRDV2 and TRDJ1; 12 bases map to TRDD3. From germline, CDR1 is GEAIGNYY and CDR2 EKD. V lost 3 bases and J lost 3; bases outside the gene matches: 10. This CDR3 comprises 17 residues. Here the CDR3 DNA reads TGTGCCTGTGACCCAGTACTGGGGGATACTAGTTCCGATAAACTCATCTTT. It translates to CACDPVLGDTSSDKLIF.

In its sample, this clone was seen a few times. Other DNA sequences in the same sample also yield this CDR3. The genes are TRDV2 and TRDJ1; 9 nucleotides match TRDD3. J was trimmed by 0 bases and V by 1 base; bases with no gene match: 14. Germline-derived CDR1 and CDR2 are GEAIGNYY and EKD. CDR3 length equals 19 residues. CDR3 loop: CACDTVQLLGDKYTDKLIF. In DNA, the CDR3 is TGTGCCTGTGACACGGTCCAGCTACTGGGGGACAAGTACACCGATAAACTCATCTTT.

This clone showed up just a few times. Within the sample, other DNA sequences also encode this same CDR3. This chain connects TRDV2 to TRDJ1; 12 nucleotides match TRDD3. V lost 0 bases, J lost 1 base, and 20 bases stayed unmatched. The CDR3 runs to 22 residues. CDR1 and CDR2 from the germline V gene are GEAIGNYY and EKD. The CDR3: CACDTVPFELGDTEDSTDKLIF. CDR3 coding DNA: TGTGCCTGTGACACCGTCCCCTTCGAGCTGGGGGATACGGAGGACTCCACCGATAAACTCATCTTT.

This clone was seen only a few times. The gene calls are TRDV2 and TRDJ3, with TRDD3 matching over 9 bases. This CDR3 is 17 amino acids long. The V and J ends lost 3 bases and 6 bases, in that order; junction bases with no gene match: 8. Per germline, CDR1 GEAIGNYY and CDR2 EKD. DNA of the CDR3: TGTGCCTGTGACTCCCTACTGGGGGAGCCGGACACCCGACAGATGTTTTTC. Encoded protein: CACDSLLGEPDTRQMFF.

This clone has just one count. The chain links TRDV1 to TRDJ1; 7 bases fit TRDD3. CDR3 length: 16 residues. CDR1 is TSWWSYY, CDR2 QGS, per germline. V shed 7 bases and J 3 bases; nucleotides not matched to a gene: 14. The CDR3 DNA reads as TGTGCTCTTGTGGTACCATGGGGGAGCCGCGCCGATAAACTCATCTTT. This translates into CALVVPWGSRADKLIF.

This clone was counted between two and nine times. The DNA for the CDR3 is TGTGCCTGTGACCTACTGGGCCAGGGGGGGGATAAACTCATCTTT. Protein: CACDLLGQGGDKLIF. The genes are TRDV2 and TRDJ1; perhaps TRDD3 as D (6 bases). CDR1 GEAIGNYY and CDR2 EKD come from the germline V gene. This CDR3 spans 15 amino acids. V lost 3 bases and J lost 5, with 18 bases in between.

This clone has only a few counts. The protein held in TCRdb is that of a much larger clone and does not match this DNA's translation at residue 6, likely because of a read error; the protein shown is translated from the DNA. This chain connects TRDV2 to TRDJ1, with TRDD3 matching over 7 bases. Germline CDR1 GEAIGNYY, CDR2 EKD. Trimming cost V 0 bases and J 7 bases; bases outside gene matches: 10. CDR3 length equals 15 residues. The CDR3 loop reads CACDTAGDRGGKLIF. The CDR3, as DNA: TGTGCCTGTGACACCGCTGGGGATAGAGGGGGTAAACTCATCTTT.

As concerns this clone: This likely reflects a read error, since a far larger clone is one base away. This chain uses TRDV2 with TRDJ2; possibly TRDD3 for D (5 bases). This CDR3 has 15 amino acids. V gave up 0 bases and J gave up 5 bases, with 12 bases separating them. Per germline, CDR1 GEAIGNYY and CDR2 EKD. The DNA for the CDR3 is TGTGCCTGTGACACCGTCGGGATGCACACAGCACAACTCTTCTTT. This codes for CACDTVGMHTAQLFF.

This clone was seen a few times. V usage is TRDV2 and J usage is TRDJ1; 7 bases fit TRDD3. V shed 2 bases, J shed 2 bases, and the junction held 10 bases outside the gene matches. CDR3 length: 16 amino acids. The V gene's germline CDR1 is GEAIGNYY and CDR2 EKD. CDR3 bases: TGTGCCTGTGACAGCGTACTGGGGTCAAAAACCGATAAACTCATCTTT. Protein product: CACDSVLGSKTDKLIF.

This clone has more than one count but fewer than ten. J is TRDJ1 and V is TRDV2; 10 bases line up with TRDD3. The V segment lost 0 bases and the J segment 3 bases; nucleotides outside the gene matches: 6. Germline lookup yields CDR1 GEAIGNYY and CDR2 EKD. This CDR3 has 16 residues. In DNA form, the CDR3 reads TGTGCCTGTGACACCCTGGGGGATAATTATTCCGATAAACTCATCTTT. Amino acid sequence: CACDTLGDNYSDKLIF.

The chain combines TRDV2 with TRDJ3; a weak D match, TRDD3 (5 bases). Germline V gene data show CDR1 as GEAIGNYY and CDR2 as EKD. Trimming cost V 2 bases and J 2 bases, with 18 bases left between them. The CDR3 has 19 residues. The CDR3 region is CACDSPQGVSPWDTRQMFF. The CDR3 region has the DNA TGTGCCTGTGACAGTCCACAGGGGGTCTCCCCCTGGGACACCCGACAGATGTTTTTC.

V is TRDV2 and J is TRDJ1; 12 nucleotides line up with TRDD3. With 3 bases clipped from V and 5 bases from J, the junction kept 6 bases outside the gene matches. From germline, CDR1 is GEAIGNYY and CDR2 EKD. This CDR3 has 15 amino acids. CDR3: CACDSWGIRKDKLIF. CDR3 DNA sequence: TGTGCCTGTGACTCCTGGGGGATACGAAAAGATAAACTCATCTTT.

With respect to this clone: Since a much larger clone is just one base distant, this may be a read error. The V and J genes are TRDV2 and TRDJ1; 11 positions match TRDD3. The CDR3 covers 16 residues. The germline V gene encodes CDR1 GEAIGNYY and CDR2 EKD. CDR3 in amino acids: CACYPVGDTYTDKPIF. CDR3 bases: TGTGCCTGTTACCCAGTGGGGGATACGTACACCGATAAACCCATCTTT.

This clone counts as medium-sized. Here the CDR3 reads CACDSVSGDSTDKLIF. The CDR3 region has the DNA TGTGCCTGTGACTCGGTATCTGGGGATTCCACCGATAAACTCATCTTT. The chain couples TRDV2 to TRDJ1; D might be TRDD3 (6 bases). Germline loops: CDR1 GEAIGNYY, CDR2 EKD. The CDR3 is 16 amino acids. Trimming pared 3 bases from V and 1 base from J, leaving 17 bases between.

In this sample, this clone is medium-sized. This chain uses TRDV2 with TRDJ1; D unresolved. Trimming took 4 bases from V and 0 from J, leaving 8 bases between them. Germline V CDR1 and CDR2: GEAIGNYY, EKD. This CDR3 has 13 amino acids. The CDR3 DNA follows: TGTGCCTGTGAGTACTTGTACACCGATAAACTCATCTTT. Its protein product is CACEYLYTDKLIF.

This clone is medium-sized (0.01 to 0.1%) in the sample. The chain is built from TRDV2 and TRDJ1; 13 bases line up with TRDD3. V shed 0 bases and J 3 bases; nucleotides not matched to a gene: 12. This CDR3 region has 19 residues. Germline V gives CDR1 GEAIGNYY, CDR2 EKD. CDR3 coding DNA: TGTGCCTGTGACACCCTATCCTACTGGGGGATACGCCCTGCCGATAAACTCATCTTT. This translates into CACDTLSYWGIRPADKLIF.

The chain has TRDV2 and TRDJ1; D may be TRDD2 (7 bases). The V end lost 6 bases, the J end lost 7 bases, and 23 bases lay between the germline ends. The CDR3 loop spans 15 amino acids. The V gene's germline CDR1 is GEAIGNYY and CDR2 EKD. CDR3 sequence: CACFLLGPVGGKLIF. In nucleotides, the CDR3 is TGTGCCTGTTTCCTACTGGGCCCCGTAGGGGGTAAACTCATCTTT.

Worth noting for this clone: No DNA is shown, since the ends of the CDR3 on it are uncertain; the CDR3 is the one TCRdb lists. This chain links TRDV2 with TRDJ1; the D call of TRDD3 is as the table states it, not checked on the DNA. With termini counted, the CDR3 has 16 amino acids. Germline values: CDR1 GEAIGNYY, CDR2 EKD. CDR3 residues: CACDLLEQGDTDKLIF.

The chain recombines TRDV2 with TRDJ1; 10 nucleotides align to TRDD3. The CDR3 extends over 17 amino acids. In germline, CDR1 is GEAIGNYY, CDR2 EKD. V lost 4 bases to trimming and J lost 7 bases; unmatched junction nucleotides: 17. In DNA, the CDR3 is TGTGCCTGTGAGCCTTTACGGACTGGGGGATCTCGGAGTAAACTCATCTTT. Amino acid sequence: CACEPLRTGGSRSKLIF.